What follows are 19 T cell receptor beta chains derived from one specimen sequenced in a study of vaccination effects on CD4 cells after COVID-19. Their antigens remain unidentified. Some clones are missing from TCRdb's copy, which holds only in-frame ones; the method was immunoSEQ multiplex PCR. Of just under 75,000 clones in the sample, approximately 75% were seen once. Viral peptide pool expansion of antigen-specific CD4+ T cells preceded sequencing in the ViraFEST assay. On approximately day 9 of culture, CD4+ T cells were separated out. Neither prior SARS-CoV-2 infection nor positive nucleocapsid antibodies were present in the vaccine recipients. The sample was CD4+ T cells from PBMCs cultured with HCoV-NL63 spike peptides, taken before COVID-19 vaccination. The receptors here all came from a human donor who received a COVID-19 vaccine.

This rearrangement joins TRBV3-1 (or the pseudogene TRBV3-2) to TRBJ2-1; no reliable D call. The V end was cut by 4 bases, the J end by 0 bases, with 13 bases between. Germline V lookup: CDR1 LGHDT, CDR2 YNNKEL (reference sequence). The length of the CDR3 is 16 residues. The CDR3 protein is CASSLRTVSSYNEQFF. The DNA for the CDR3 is TGTGCCAGCAGCCTCCGGACGGTAAGCTCCTACAATGAGCAGTTCTTC.

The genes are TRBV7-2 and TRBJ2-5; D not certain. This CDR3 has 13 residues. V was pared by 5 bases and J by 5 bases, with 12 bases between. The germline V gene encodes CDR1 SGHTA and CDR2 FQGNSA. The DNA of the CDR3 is TGTGCCAGCAGCGGAAGGATTACGGAGACCCAGTACTTC. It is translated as CASSGRITETQYF. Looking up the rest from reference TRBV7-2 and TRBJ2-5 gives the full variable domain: GAGVSQSPSNKVTEKGKDVELRCDPISGHTALYWYRQSLGQGLEFLIYFQGNSAPDKSGLPSDRFSAERTGGSVSTLTIQRTQQEDSAVYLCASSGRITETQYFGPGTRLLVL.

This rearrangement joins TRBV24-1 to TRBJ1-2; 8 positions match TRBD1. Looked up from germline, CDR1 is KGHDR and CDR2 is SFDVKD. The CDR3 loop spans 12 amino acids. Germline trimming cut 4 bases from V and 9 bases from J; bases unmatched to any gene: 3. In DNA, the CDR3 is TGTGCCACCAGTGAGACAGGGGCGAGCTACACCTTC. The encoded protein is CATSETGASYTF.

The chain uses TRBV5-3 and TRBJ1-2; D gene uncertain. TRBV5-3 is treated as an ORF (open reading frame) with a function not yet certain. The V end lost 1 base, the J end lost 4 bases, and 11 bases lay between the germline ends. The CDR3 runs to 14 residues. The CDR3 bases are TGTGCCAGAAGCTTGTTCCCACACCTCTATGGCTACACCTTC. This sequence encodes CARSLFPHLYGYTF.

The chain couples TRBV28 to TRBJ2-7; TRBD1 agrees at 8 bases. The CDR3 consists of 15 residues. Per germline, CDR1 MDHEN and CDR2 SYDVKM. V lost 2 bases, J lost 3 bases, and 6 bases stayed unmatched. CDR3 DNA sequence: TGTGCCAGCAGTTTAGGTGGGACAGGAAGCTACGAGCAGTACGTC. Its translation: CASSLGGTGSYEQYV.

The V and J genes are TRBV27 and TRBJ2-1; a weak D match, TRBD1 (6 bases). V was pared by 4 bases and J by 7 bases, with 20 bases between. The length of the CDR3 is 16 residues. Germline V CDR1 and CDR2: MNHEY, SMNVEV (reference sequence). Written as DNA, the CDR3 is TGTGCCAGCAGTTACGGACAGCTCAGGAACCTTAATGAGCAGTTCTTC. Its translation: CASSYGQLRNLNEQFF.

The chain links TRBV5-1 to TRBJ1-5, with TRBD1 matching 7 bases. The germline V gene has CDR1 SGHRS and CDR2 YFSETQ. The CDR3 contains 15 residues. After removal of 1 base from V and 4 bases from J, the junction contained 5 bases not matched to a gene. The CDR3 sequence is CASSLTGAGNQPQHF. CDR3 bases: TGCGCCAGCAGCTTGACAGGGGCCGGGAATCAGCCCCAGCATTTT.

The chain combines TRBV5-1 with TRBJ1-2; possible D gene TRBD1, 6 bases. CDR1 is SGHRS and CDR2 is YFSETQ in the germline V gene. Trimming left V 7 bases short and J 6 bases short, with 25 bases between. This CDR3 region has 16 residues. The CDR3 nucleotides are TGCGCCAGCTCCATGAAGGTGGTTGGGCAGGGGCATGGCTACACCTTC. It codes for CASSMKVVGQGHGYTF.

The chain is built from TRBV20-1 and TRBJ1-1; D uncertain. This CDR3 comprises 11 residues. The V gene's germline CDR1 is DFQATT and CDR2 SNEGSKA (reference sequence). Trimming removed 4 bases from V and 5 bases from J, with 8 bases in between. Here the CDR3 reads CSAKGGTEAFF. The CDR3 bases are TGCAGTGCTAAGGGCGGAACTGAAGCTTTCTTT.

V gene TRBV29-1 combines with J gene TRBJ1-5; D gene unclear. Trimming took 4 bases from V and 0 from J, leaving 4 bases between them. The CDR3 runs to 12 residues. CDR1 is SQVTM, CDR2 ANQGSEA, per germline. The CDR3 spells CSVAGSNQPQHF. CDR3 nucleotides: TGCAGCGTTGCGGGTAGCAATCAGCCCCAGCATTTT.

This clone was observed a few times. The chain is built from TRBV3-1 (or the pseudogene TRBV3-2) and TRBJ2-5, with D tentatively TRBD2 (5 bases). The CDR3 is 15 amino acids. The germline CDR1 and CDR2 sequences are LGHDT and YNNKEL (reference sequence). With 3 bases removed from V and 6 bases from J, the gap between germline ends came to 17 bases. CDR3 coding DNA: TGTGCCAGCAGCCAGGGGATACCCGGGATGCAGACCCAGTACTTC. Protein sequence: CASSQGIPGMQTQYF.

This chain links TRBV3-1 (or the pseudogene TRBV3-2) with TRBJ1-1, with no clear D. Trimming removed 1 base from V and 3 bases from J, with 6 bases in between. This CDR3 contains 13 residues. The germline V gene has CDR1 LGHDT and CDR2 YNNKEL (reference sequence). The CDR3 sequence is CASSQGMDTEAFF. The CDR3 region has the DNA TGTGCCAGCAGCCAAGGGATGGACACTGAAGCTTTCTTT.

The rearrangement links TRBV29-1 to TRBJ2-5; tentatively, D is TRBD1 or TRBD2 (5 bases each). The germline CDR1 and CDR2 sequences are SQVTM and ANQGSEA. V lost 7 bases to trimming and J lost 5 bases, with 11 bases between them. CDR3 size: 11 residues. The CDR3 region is CSERWGETQYF. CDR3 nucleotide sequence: TGCAGCGAACGGTGGGGGGAGACCCAGTACTTC.

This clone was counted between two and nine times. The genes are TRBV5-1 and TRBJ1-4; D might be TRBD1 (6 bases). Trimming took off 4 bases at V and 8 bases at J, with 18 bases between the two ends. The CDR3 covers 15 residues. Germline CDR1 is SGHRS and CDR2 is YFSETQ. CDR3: CASSGGAHAGEKLFF. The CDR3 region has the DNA TGCGCCAGCAGCGGGGGGGCGCATGCGGGCGAAAAACTGTTTTTT.

The CDR3 region has the DNA TGTGCCAGCAGCAAACGCACTAGCGGGGGGAACCAAGAGACCCAGTACTTC. This codes for CASSKRTSGGNQETQYF. V and J are TRBV21-1 and TRBJ2-5; TRBD2, as called in the table, went unchecked against the DNA. TRBV21-1 is deemed a pseudogene. The CDR3 has 17 residues.

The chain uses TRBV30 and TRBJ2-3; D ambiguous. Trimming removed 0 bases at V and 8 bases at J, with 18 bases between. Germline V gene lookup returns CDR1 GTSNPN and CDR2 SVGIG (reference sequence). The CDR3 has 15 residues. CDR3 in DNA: TGTGCCTGGAGTGTACTTCTCAGGTCCTCCGGTACGCAGTATTTT. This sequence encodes CAWSVLLRSSGTQYF.

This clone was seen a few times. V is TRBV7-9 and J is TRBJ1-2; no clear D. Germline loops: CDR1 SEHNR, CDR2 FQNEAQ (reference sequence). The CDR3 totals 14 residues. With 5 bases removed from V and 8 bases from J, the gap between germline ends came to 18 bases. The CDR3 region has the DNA TGTGCCAGCAGCCCGCGTGGAGGGCGGGGAGGCTACACCTTC. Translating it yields CASSPRGGRGGYTF.

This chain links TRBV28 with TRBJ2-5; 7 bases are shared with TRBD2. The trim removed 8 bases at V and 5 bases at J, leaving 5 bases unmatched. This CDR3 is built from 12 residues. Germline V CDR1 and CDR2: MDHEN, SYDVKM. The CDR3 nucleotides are TGTGCCAGCGGAGTGGGGGGGGAGACCCAGTACTTC. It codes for CASGVGGETQYF. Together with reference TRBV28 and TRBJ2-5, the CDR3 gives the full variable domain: DVKVTQSSRYLVKRTGEKVFLECVQDMDHENMFWYRQDPGLGLRLIYFSYDVKMKEKGDIPEGYSVSREKKERFSLILESASTNQTSMYLCASGVGGETQYFGPGTRLLVL.

The CDR3 DNA reads as TGCGCCAGCAAACCGAGTCTAGCCTACAATGAGCAGTTCTTC. Its translation: CASKPSLAYNEQFF. The rearrangement links TRBV10-1 to TRBJ2-1; D is uncertain. The CDR3 length is 14 residues. CDR1 and CDR2 from the germline V gene are WNHNN and SYGVQD (reference sequence). V gave up 7 bases and J gave up 2 bases, with 12 bases separating them.